The 23 T cell receptor beta chains below all came from one sample that was sequenced in a study of blood T cell repertoires in COVID-19. Libraries were prepared by immunoSEQ multiplex PCR; TCRdb keeps only in-frame clonotypes and omits some of them. The data contain over 45,000 clones, roughly four fifths of them singletons. Specimen: peripheral blood. Every receptor here comes from a woman aged 80 or older with acute or convalescent COVID-19.

J is TRBJ2-7 and V is TRBV6-6, with TRBD2 matching 13 bases. J was trimmed by 7 bases and V by 3 bases; bases with no gene match: 6. The CDR3 totals 15 residues. Germline CDR1 is MNHNY and CDR2 is SVGAGI (reference sequence). CDR3 protein: CASSYGTSGVQEQYF. CDR3 DNA: TGTGCCAGCAGTTATGGGACTAGCGGGGTGCAGGAGCAGTACTTC.

The V call is TRBV29-1, the J call TRBJ2-1, with 10 bases that match TRBD2. The CDR3 contains 13 residues. The ends lost 4 bases at V and 9 bases at J; junction bases unmatched: 6. CDR1 SQVTM and CDR2 ANQGSEA come from the germline V gene. The CDR3 DNA reads as TGCAGCGTTGCTGCTAGCGGGAGTGTTGAGCAGTTCTTC. Translating it yields CSVAASGSVEQFF.

This sequence joins TRBV11-2 and TRBJ2-4, with D unresolved. The V end was cut by 5 bases, the J end by 1 base, with 9 bases between. This CDR3 is 14 amino acids long. Germline CDR1 is SGHAT and CDR2 is FQNNGV. The CDR3 DNA reads TGTGCCAGCAGCCTCGGTGGTGCCAAAAACATTCAGTACTTC. It specifies CASSLGGAKNIQYF.

The V and J genes are TRBV28 and TRBJ2-1; 9 nucleotides agree with TRBD1. Looked up from germline, CDR1 is MDHEN and CDR2 is SYDVKM. The length of the CDR3 is 15 residues. Unmatched junction bases numbered 3, after V lost 2 bases and J lost 4 bases. This CDR3 is CASSLGTGTYNEQFF. CDR3 coding DNA: TGTGCCAGCAGTTTAGGGACAGGGACTTACAATGAGCAGTTCTTC.

The rearrangement joins TRBV5-1 to TRBJ1-3; TRBD1 agrees at 8 bases. This CDR3 region has 19 residues. V dropped 4 bases and J dropped 4; count of bases not matched to a gene: 19. The V gene's germline CDR1 is SGHRS and CDR2 YFSETQ. In DNA, the CDR3 is TGCGCCAGCAGCCCCTGGGGATCGGGACAGGCGGGAGTCGGAAACACCATATATTTT. Its protein is CASSPWGSGQAGVGNTIYF.

This clone turned up a few times. This rearrangement joins TRBV5-1 to TRBJ2-7; 7 bases line up with TRBD1. Trimming removed 3 bases from V and 0 bases from J; junction bases left unmatched: 6. Germline lookup yields CDR1 SGHRS and CDR2 YFSETQ. The CDR3 is 15 residues long. CDR3 loop: CASSSGQVSSYEQYF. The CDR3 nucleotides read TGCGCCAGCAGCTCAGGACAGGTCAGCTCCTACGAGCAGTACTTC.

In its sample, this clone was seen once. The chain has TRBV7-7 and TRBJ2-1; D may be TRBD1 (5 bases). CDR3 length equals 16 residues. The V and J ends lost 3 bases and 9 bases respectively, with 21 bases between them. Germline V gene lookup returns CDR1 SSHAT and CDR2 FNYEAQ (reference sequence). The CDR3 DNA follows: TGTGCCAGCAGCTTGGTGGCAGGGTGGCGCGAAGGTGAGCAGTTCTTC. It codes for CASSLVAGWREGEQFF.

At least ten counts were recorded for this clone. This rearrangement joins TRBV5-1 to TRBJ1-2, with D perhaps matching TRBD1 (5 bases). Germline CDR1 SGHRS, CDR2 YFSETQ. This CDR3 spans 14 amino acids. V dropped 0 bases and J dropped 5 bases, with 11 bases sitting between them. The CDR3 region is CASSLAGGEYGYTF. CDR3 DNA sequence: TGCGCCAGCAGCTTGGCGGGGGGAGAATATGGCTACACCTTC.

J is TRBJ1-1 and V is TRBV7-8; D not certain. In germline, CDR1 is SGHVS, CDR2 FQNEAQ. The CDR3 has 14 amino acids. Trimming pared 5 bases from V and 2 bases from J, leaving 12 bases between. The DNA of the CDR3 is TGTGCCAGCAGCCCGCGGGATCCCAACACTGAAGCTTTCTTT. This codes for CASSPRDPNTEAFF.

The genes are TRBV6-1 and TRBJ1-6, with 8 bases identical to TRBD1. The CDR3 length is 15 residues. V shed 6 bases, J shed 7 bases, and the junction held 8 bases outside the gene matches. Germline loops: CDR1 MNHNS, CDR2 SASEGT. CDR3 amino acids: CASRTGQGWNSPLHF. CDR3 nucleotide sequence: TGTGCCAGCAGAACCGGACAGGGATGGAATTCACCCCTCCACTTT.

This chain connects TRBV6-5 to TRBJ1-3; TRBD1 might be the D (5 bases). This CDR3 contains 14 residues. The V gene's germline CDR1 is MNHEY and CDR2 SVGAGI. V lost 6 bases, J lost 0 bases, and 9 bases lay in between. CDR3 amino acids: CASSTDSSGNTIYF. CDR3 nucleotide sequence: TGTGCCAGCAGCACCGACAGCTCTGGAAACACCATATATTTT.

The chain has TRBV5-4 and TRBJ1-1, with 7 nucleotides matching TRBD1. The junction had 6 bases not matched to a gene; V was cut back by 1 base and J by 3 bases. CDR1 is SGHNT and CDR2 is YYREEE in the germline V gene (reference sequence). The CDR3 extends over 15 amino acids. CDR3 loop: CASSLPTGLYTEAFF. The CDR3, as DNA: TGTGCCAGCAGCTTGCCGACAGGGTTATACACTGAAGCTTTCTTT.

V and J are TRBV28 and TRBJ1-2; TRBD1 matches 8 bases. This CDR3 comprises 16 residues. Germline lookup yields CDR1 MDHEN and CDR2 SYDVKM. Trimming cost V 4 bases and J 1 base; bases outside gene matches: 8. CDR3 in amino acids: CASSSTGGAFNYGYTF. The CDR3 bases are TGTGCCAGCAGTTCTACAGGGGGGGCTTTTAACTATGGCTACACCTTC.

The V and J genes are TRBV11-3 and TRBJ2-3; TRBD2 aligns across 7 bases. Germline V gene sequence: CDR1 SGHNT, CDR2 YENEEA. The CDR3 is 12 amino acids. The V and J ends lost 6 bases and 6 bases, in that order; junction bases with no gene match: 3. The CDR3 reads CASSSSGDTQYF. Written as DNA, the CDR3 is TGTGCCAGCAGTTCTAGCGGTGATACGCAGTATTTT.

V gene TRBV4-1 combines with J gene TRBJ2-7; 10 bases line up with TRBD1. The CDR3 extends over 15 amino acids. With V trimmed by 5 bases and J by 2 bases, 6 bases remained unmatched. CDR1 is MGHRA, CDR2 YSYEKL, per germline. CDR3 nucleotides: TGCGCCAGCAGCGGGGGACAGGGGTTTCCCTACGAGCAGTACTTC. This gives the protein CASSGGQGFPYEQYF.

The V and J genes are TRBV18 and TRBJ2-5; 7 nucleotides align to TRBD1. The CDR3 runs to 17 residues. Trimming at V came to 1 base and at J to 2 bases, leaving 10 bases not matched to a gene. Germline V gives CDR1 KGHSH, CDR2 LQKENI. The CDR3 protein is CASSPRVTGEKQETQYF. The CDR3 DNA is TGTGCCAGCTCACCACGGGTCACAGGGGAGAAACAAGAGACCCAGTACTTC.

The chain is built from TRBV30 and TRBJ1-2; D ambiguous. V was pared by 3 bases and J by 2 bases, with 7 bases between. CDR3 length equals 12 residues. CDR1 GTSNPN and CDR2 SVGIG come from the germline V gene (reference sequence). CDR3 DNA sequence: TGTGCCTGGAGCTTGCGGAACTATGGCTACACCTTC. Translated: CAWSLRNYGYTF.

This clone was recorded once. The rearrangement uses TRBV15 and TRBJ1-4, with TRBD1 identical over 10 bases. Germline assignment: CDR1 LNHNV and CDR2 YYDKDF (reference sequence). The V segment lost 3 bases and the J segment 8 bases; nucleotides outside the gene matches: 6. This CDR3 comprises 15 residues. The CDR3 sequence: CATSSTGTGVEKLFF. The CDR3 coding sequence is TGTGCCACCAGCAGCACCGGGACAGGGGTGGAAAAACTGTTTTTT. Full variable domain (outside the CDR3, taken from reference TRBV15 and TRBJ1-4): DAMVIQNPRYQVTQFGKPVTLSCSQTLNHNVMYWYQQKSSQAPKLLFHYYDKDFNNEADTPDNFQSRRPNTSFCFLDIRSPGLGDTAMYLCATSSTGTGVEKLFFGSGTQLSVL.

The V and J genes are TRBV10-2 and TRBJ2-5; weak D call: TRBD2 (5 bases). This CDR3 contains 13 residues. Looked up from germline, CDR1 is WSHSY and CDR2 is SAAADI. The ends were cut back, 10 bases at V and 2 bases at J, with 14 bases in the middle. CDR3 region: CATRDYSQETQYF. The CDR3 DNA reads as TGCGCCACCCGCGACTATTCTCAAGAGACCCAGTACTTC.

The V call is TRBV7-3, the J call TRBJ2-5, with 10 bases aligning to TRBD1. The germline V gene encodes CDR1 SGHTA and CDR2 FQGTGA. This CDR3 comprises 16 residues. The V segment lost 5 bases and the J segment 4 bases; nucleotides outside the gene matches: 10. CDR3 loop: CASSKRTGGGGETQYF. Written as DNA, the CDR3 is TGTGCCAGCAGCAAAAGGACAGGGGGTGGCGGAGAGACCCAGTACTTC. Complete variable domain (other parts from reference TRBV7-3 and TRBJ2-5): GAGVSQTPSNKVTEKGKYVELRCDPISGHTALYWYRQSLGQGPEFLIYFQGTGAADDSGLPNDRFFAVRPEGSVSTLKIQRTERGDSAVYLCASSKRTGGGGETQYFGPGTRLLVL.

The rearrangement joins TRBV7-3 to TRBJ2-1, with D perhaps TRBD2 (6 bases). Per germline, CDR1 SGHTA and CDR2 FQGTGA. The ends were cut back, 5 bases at V and 0 bases at J, with 14 bases in the middle. This CDR3 is built from 16 residues. This CDR3 is CASSAQLAGSYNEQFF. DNA of the CDR3: TGTGCCAGCAGCGCACAACTAGCCGGCTCCTACAATGAGCAGTTCTTC. Drawing the rest from reference TRBV7-3 and TRBJ2-1, the complete variable domain is GAGVSQTPSNKVTEKGKYVELRCDPISGHTALYWYRQSLGQGPEFLIYFQGTGAADDSGLPNDRFFAVRPEGSVSTLKIQRTERGDSAVYLCASSAQLAGSYNEQFFGPGTRLTVL.

The V call is TRBV6-1, the J call TRBJ2-7; 7 bases are shared with TRBD2. The germline gives CDR1 MNHNS, CDR2 SASEGT. The CDR3 is 14 residues long. Germline trimming cut 4 bases from V and 0 bases from J; bases unmatched to any gene: 3. CDR3 DNA sequence: TGTGCCAGCAGTGGAGCGGGACTCTCCTACGAGCAGTACTTC. Its translation: CASSGAGLSYEQYF.

The chain combines TRBV14 with TRBJ1-4; D is possibly TRBD1 (5 bases). This CDR3 comprises 15 residues. Germline lookup yields CDR1 SGHDN and CDR2 FVKESK. V lost 4 bases, J lost 8 bases, and 17 bases lay in between. The CDR3, as DNA: TGTGCCAGCAGCCCCGTAATGGGGGGACGCGAAAAACTGTTTTTT. Translated: CASSPVMGGREKLFF.